This note documents a single T cell receptor beta chain sequence. Its target is unknown. Profiling relied on immunoSEQ multiplex PCR, and the TCRdb table lists in-frame clones only, not all of them. The repertoire holds under 30,000 clones, with about nine tenths as singletons. This entry belongs to a study of monozygotic twins with cystic fibrosis. Study observations and caveats: Clonality was generally low (median about 0.0097), higher in the most severe patients. V usage most resembled the co-twin in 13 of 16 pairs.

This clonotype was obtained from a girl aged 2-10 years with cystic fibrosis. The sequenced sample was blood.

CDR3 bases: TGTGCCAGCAGCCCCCCGACAGTCTCGAACACTGAAGCTTTCTTT. Encoded protein: CASSPPTVSNTEAFF. The gene calls are TRBV5-8 and TRBJ1-1; a possible D gene is TRBD1 (5 bases). V was shortened by 4 bases and J by 1 base, with 14 bases between the two germline ends. The CDR3 totals 15 residues. Germline V gives CDR1 SGHTS, CDR2 YDEGEE.